One T cell receptor (beta chain) is described in this entry. Its antigen is unidentified. The entry originates in a study of CD8+CD57+ T cells in acquired aplastic anemia. About the study: Sorted CD4+ and CD8+ cells gave a mean 3.2 ug DNA, range roughly 0.18 to 30 ug. As sequenced from healthy donors, CD4+ cells averaged about 11 million reads. General study results and limits: Patients versus controls showed no significant CD8+ Simpson's diversity difference. The same twenty-nine CD8+ CDR3 sequences occurred in patients and in controls.

The germline V gene has CDR1 MGHDK and CDR2 SYGVNS. The CDR3 consists of 15 residues. V shed 3 bases, J shed 3 bases, and the junction held 4 bases outside the gene matches. The use of genomic DNA as template underpinned the TCR beta VDJ and CDR3 profiling. TCRdb fed the reads into MiXCR, producing one record per CDR3 protein. Counted here are just over 400,000 distinct CDR3 sequences, 65% to 80% occurring once; the ten biggest clones make up 4%. The sample comprised sorted CD4+, CD8+, or CD8+CD57+ T cells (not recorded which) from PBMCs. The source is a human donor in good health, serving as a control. V and J are TRBV25-1 and TRBJ1-1; 10 bases line up with TRBD1. In nucleotides, the CDR3 is TGTGCCAGCAGTGACCCCGGACAGGGGGACACTGAAGCTTTCTTT. Protein: CASSDPGQGDTEAFF.